This T cell receptor beta chain was identified in a study of T cells of healthy individuals. In TCRdb, the 5' RACE reads were re-called with MiXCR into one record per CDR3 protein. This sample has more than 85,000 distinct CDR3 sequences, with 17% found just once. The CDR3 extends over 18 amino acids. Trimming took 6 bases from V and 0 from J, leaving 21 bases between them. Germline loops: CDR1 MRHNA, CDR2 SNTAGT. There are many counts of this clonotype. The chain links TRBV6-4 to TRBJ2-4; the D gene is possibly TRBD2 (6 bases). The TCR was taken from a human donor in good health. CDR3 loop: CASRPTEGSGVAKNIQYF. The CDR3 nucleotides read TGTGCCAGCAGGCCTACTGAAGGGTCGGGGGTAGCCAAAAACATTCAGTACTTC.